This T cell receptor beta chain was sequenced for a study of OX40 agonist ivuxolimab in advanced cancers. Looking at the study overall: Ivuxolimab, which patients received intravenously every 2 weeks, was dosed at 0.01 to 10 mg/kg.

TCRdb's table, derived via immunoSEQ multiplex PCR, lists solely in-frame clones and lacks some. The profile shows 60,000 to 85,000 clones, roughly 90% of them singletons. There are 13 residues in the CDR3. Germline loops: CDR1 MGHRA, CDR2 YSYEKL. The V and J ends lost 4 bases and 2 bases respectively, with 8 bases between them. This clone was picked up a small number of times. The chain combines TRBV4-1 with TRBJ2-5, with unresolved D. Material: CD4+ or CD8+ T cells sorted from blood, obtained in a trial of the OX40 agonist ivuxolimab. The clonotype originates from an adult with an advanced solid tumor such as melanoma, head and neck, liver or kidney cancer. CDR3 DNA: TGCGCCAGCAGCCTTGTACGGCAAGAGACCCAGTACTTC. Translating it yields CASSLVRQETQYF.